The rows below give T cell receptor beta chains drawn from one sample of a study of T cell responses to AZD1222 COVID-19 vaccine. This table comes from immunoSEQ multiplex PCR, and its TCRdb copy is limited to in-frame clones, with some not included. The sample records about 120,000 clones, around 91% being singletons. The material was peripheral blood, obtained 28 days after the second AZD1222 dose. The source of these receptors is an adult who received the AZD1222 COVID-19 vaccine. Each CDR3 is given with its conserved first and last residue. The D gene is left open where the match is weak. Size values are once, few and many counts, or a class for expanded clones, and some rows have none.

d_call clone_size j_call v_call cdr3_length cdr3_nt cdr3_aa
TRBD2 once TRBJ2-7 TRBV3-1/TRBV3-2 14 TGTGCCAGCAGCCAAGCGGGAGGGTGGTACGAGCAGTACTTC CASSQAGGWYEQYF
NA NA TRBJ1-1 TRBV18 13 TGTGCCAGCTCACCAAGTCCGAACACTGAAGCTTTCTTT CASSPSPNTEAFF
TRBD2 NA TRBJ2-3 TRBV7-3 18 TGTGCCAGCAGCTTAAGTACAGACCGCGGGAGGTTTTCAGATACGCAGTATTTT CASSLSTDRGRFSDTQYF
NA NA TRBJ2-7 TRBV27 11 TGTGGGGGGCGGAACTCCTACGAGCAGTACTTC CGGRNSYEQYF
NA NA TRBJ1-1 TRBV2 13 TGTGCCAGCAGTGCGGCCCCGCTAGTAGGAGCTTTCTTT CASSAAPLVGAFF
NA NA TRBJ1-1 TRBV28 15 TGTGCCAGCAGTCCCCGGGAGGGACTGAACACTGAAGCTTTCTTT CASSPREGLNTEAFF
NA NA TRBJ2-6 TRBV10-2 16 TGCGCCAGCAGTGACAGCCCAGACTCTGGGGCCAACGTCCTGACTTTC CASSDSPDSGANVLTF
TRBD1 NA TRBJ2-2 TRBV20-1 15 TGCAGTGCTAGTCGTACAGGGGGCAGAACCGGGGAGCTGTTTTTT CSASRTGGRTGELFF
TRBD2 NA TRBJ2-4 TRBV7-2 13 TGTGCCAGCAGCTTAGGGGGAGGGGACATTCAGTACTTC CASSLGGGDIQYF
NA NA TRBJ2-5 TRBV9 15 TGTGCCAGCAGCGTAGGAGGGGTTAGGAGAGAGACCCAGTACTTC CASSVGGVRRETQYF
NA NA TRBJ2-2 TRBV12-3/TRBV12-4 11 TGTGCCAGCAGTTTGTACGGGGAGCTGTTTTTT CASSLYGELFF
TRBD2 NA TRBJ2-1 TRBV5-4 17 TGTGCCAGCAGCTCCGGCAATAGCGGGTGGCCCTACAATGAGCAGTTCTTC CASSSGNSGWPYNEQFF
NA NA TRBJ2-7 TRBV28 12 TGTGCCAGCAGTTTCGGGTCCTACGAGCAGTACTTC CASSFGSYEQYF
NA once TRBJ1-1 TRBV10-3 13 TGTGCCATCAAAAAGACAGGGAACACTGAAGCTTTCTTT CAIKKTGNTEAFF
NA NA TRBJ1-1 TRBV7-9 13 TGTGCCAGCAGCCGTCAGGTGAACACTGAAGCTTTCTTT CASSRQVNTEAFF
NA NA TRBJ2-7 TRBV7-2 13 TGTGCCAGCAGCCGAGGGGTCATGGTCGAGCAGTACTTC CASSRGVMVEQYF
NA once TRBJ1-1 TRBV28 15 TGTGCCAGCAGTCCCCGCGGACGGACTAACACTGAAGCTTTCTTT CASSPRGRTNTEAFF
NA NA TRBJ1-4 TRBV28 12 TGTGCCAGCAGTTTATATAAGGAAAAACTGTTTTTT CASSLYKEKLFF
TRBD1 NA TRBJ2-1 TRBV2 14 TGTGCCAGCAAAGGGGACAGGTATAACAATGAGCAGTTCTTC CASKGDRYNNEQFF
TRBD2 NA TRBJ2-7 TRBV28 13 TGTGCCAGCGAAGCGGGAGGGCCTCTACGGCAGTACTTC CASEAGGPLRQYF
TRBD1 NA TRBJ2-1 TRBV7-9 15 TGTGCCAGCAGCTCGACAGGGGCCCCACCCAATGAGCAGTTCTTC CASSSTGAPPNEQFF
TRBD1 NA TRBJ2-1 TRBV24-1 17 TGTGCCACCAGTGACCAGACAGGGCTCGGATCCTACAATGAGCAGTTCTTC CATSDQTGLGSYNEQFF
TRBD1 NA TRBJ1-4 TRBV9 15 TGTGCCAGCAGCGTCTCCGGGACAGCGAATGAAAAACTGTTTTTT CASSVSGTANEKLFF
NA NA TRBJ2-7 TRBV2 19 TGTGCCAGCAGCGAGGAGAGATCCCTCCTTGGGGGAAGCTCCTACGAGCAGTACTTC CASSEERSLLGGSSYEQYF
TRBD1 NA TRBJ2-3 TRBV6-5 15 TGTGCCAGCAGTTCCCGGGACAGGGGGACAGATACGCAGTATTTT CASSSRDRGTDTQYF
NA NA TRBJ2-7 TRBV6-5 14 TGTGCCAGCAGCCCACAGGGCTCCACCTACGAGCAGTACTTC CASSPQGSTYEQYF
TRBD2 NA TRBJ2-2 TRBV7-6 22 TGTGCCAGCAGCCCAGGGGGTATTAGGGGACTAGCGGGAGAGTTAAACACCGGGGAGCTGTTTTTT CASSPGGIRGLAGELNTGELFF
NA NA TRBJ1-1 TRBV7-3 13 TGTGCCAGCAGCTTAAGCACAGCCCTCGAAGCTTTCTTT CASSLSTALEAFF
TRBD1 NA TRBJ1-1 TRBV5-1 15 TGCGCCAGCAGCTTGGAGGGACAGGGCTATACTGAAGCTTTCTTT CASSLEGQGYTEAFF
TRBD2 NA TRBJ2-1 TRBV19 14 TGTGCCAGTAGTCCTATGGCGGGAGAGAATGAGCAGTTCTTC CASSPMAGENEQFF
NA NA TRBJ1-1 TRBV29-1 13 TGCAGCGCGGGACGGAACCCTAACACTGAAGCTTTCTTT CSAGRNPNTEAFF
NA NA TRBJ2-5 TRBV3-1/TRBV3-2 15 TGTGCCAGCAGCCAGGGTCTTGGGGGCGGAGAGACCCAGTACTTC CASSQGLGGGETQYF
TRBD1 NA TRBJ1-2 TRBV2 14 TGTGCCAGCACTTTGGGACAGGGGGCTGAAGGCTACACCTTC CASTLGQGAEGYTF
TRBD2 NA TRBJ2-1 TRBV28 16 TGTGCCAGCAGCCTCCGGCAGGGAGGGTCCTACAATGAGCAGTTCTTC CASSLRQGGSYNEQFF
NA NA TRBJ2-1 TRBV18 13 TGTGCCAGCTCACCCACAGGGTGGAATGAGCAGTTCTTC CASSPTGWNEQFF
NA NA TRBJ2-3 TRBV28 13 TGTGCCAGCAGTAGCCCGGTAACCGGAGCGCAGTATTTT CASSSPVTGAQYF
NA NA TRBJ2-1 TRBV3-1/TRBV3-2 18 TGTGCCAGCAGCCAAGAGACTCCTAGCACAGACTCCTACAATGAGCAGTTCTTC CASSQETPSTDSYNEQFF
NA once TRBJ1-6 TRBV27 18 TGTGCCAGCAGTTTATTAACAGGGACCGGCTCCTATAATTCACCCCTCCACTTT CASSLLTGTGSYNSPLHF
NA NA TRBJ1-3 TRBV3-1/TRBV3-2 15 TGTGCCAGCAGCCAGGGACTGTTCTCTGGAAACACCATATATTTT CASSQGLFSGNTIYF
NA NA TRBJ1-5 TRBV28 14 TGTGCCAGCAGTTTATTAGATAGCAATCAGCCCCAGCATTTT CASSLLDSNQPQHF
NA NA TRBJ2-3 TRBV2 11 TGTGCCAGCAGTATACATGATACGCAGTATTTT CASSIHDTQYF
TRBD1 NA TRBJ2-7 TRBV28 12 TGTGCCAGCGGGACAGGGGAGGGCGAGCAGTACTTC CASGTGEGEQYF
NA NA TRBJ1-2 TRBV12-3/TRBV12-4 13 TGTGCCAGCAGTTTTTGGGGGGCCGATGGCTACACCTTC CASSFWGADGYTF
TRBD1 NA TRBJ2-6 TRBV6-2/TRBV6-3 15 TGTGCCAGCAGCCTAGACAGGGCTGGGGCCAACGTCCTGACTTTC CASSLDRAGANVLTF
NA NA TRBJ1-5 TRBV5-5 18 TGTGCCAGCAGCTTTTCCCCTAGTCGTGGACAGCTTAATCAGCCCCAGCATTTT CASSFSPSRGQLNQPQHF
NA NA TRBJ2-1 TRBV6-5 15 TGTGCCAGCAGTTACTCGTACAGGGTCGGCAATGAGCAGTTCTTC CASSYSYRVGNEQFF
NA NA TRBJ2-7 TRBV5-1 11 TGCGCCAGCACCCAGGGGAGCGAGCAGTACTTC CASTQGSEQYF
NA once TRBJ1-1 TRBV6-5 14 TGTGCCAGCAGGGGGTGGGGGCGCCGTCCTGAAGCTTTCTTT CASRGWGRRPEAFF
TRBD1 NA TRBJ1-3 TRBV5-6 16 TGTGCCAGCAGCGAGGGACAGGGGGCGGCAGGAAACACCATATATTTT CASSEGQGAAGNTIYF
NA NA TRBJ2-1 TRBV3-1/TRBV3-2 14 TGTGCCAGCAGCCAAGTGATGGGGATTAATGAGCAGTTCTTC CASSQVMGINEQFF